A selection of T cell receptor beta chains follows, all from one sample in a study of technical replicates of blood from a few donors. The protocol was immunoSEQ multiplex PCR, while the TCRdb copy is restricted to in-frame clones and leaves out a portion. The sample records around 93,000 clones, roughly 94% being singletons. Sequencing was performed on T cells isolated from PBMCs. These receptors came from a human donor in good health. Each CDR3 is given with its conserved first and last residue. D genes are given only for firm matches. Part of the rows lack a size; the others show once, few, many or a class for expanded clones.

CDR3: CASSQRGSLSSEQFF
DNA: TGCGCCAGCAGCCAACGCGGGAGTCTATCCAGTGAGCAGTTCTTC
V: TRBV4-1
D: TRBD2
J: TRBJ2-1
size: -

CDR3: CASSRADRGVGGYTF
DNA: TGTGCCAGCAGCCGGGCGGACAGGGGAGTAGGCGGCTACACCTTC
V: TRBV28
D: TRBD1
J: TRBJ1-2
size: -

CDR3: CASSQIRVDDQPQHF
DNA: TGCGCCAGCAGCCAGATCAGGGTGGATGATCAGCCCCAGCATTTT
V: TRBV4-1
D: -
J: TRBJ1-5
size: -

CDR3: CASSLGQGVDTGELFF
DNA: TGCGCCAGCAGCTTGGGACAGGGTGTTGACACCGGGGAGCTGTTTTTT
V: TRBV5-1
D: TRBD1
J: TRBJ2-2
size: -

CDR3: CASSVNWGVDTEAFF
DNA: TGTGCCAGCAGCGTAAATTGGGGGGTGGACACTGAAGCTTTCTTT
V: TRBV9
D: -
J: TRBJ1-1
size: -

CDR3: CASSLEGTGELFF
DNA: TGTGCCAGCAGCTTAGAGGGAACCGGGGAGCTGTTTTTT
V: TRBV7-3
D: -
J: TRBJ2-2
size: -

CDR3: CASSLSQGLNTEAFF
DNA: TGTGCCAGCAGTTTATCCCAGGGCTTGAACACTGAAGCTTTCTTT
V: TRBV27
D: -
J: TRBJ1-1
size: -

CDR3: CASSHGLFYEQYF
DNA: TGTGCCAGCAGCCACGGACTTTTCTACGAGCAGTACTTC
V: TRBV11-3
D: -
J: TRBJ2-7
size: -

CDR3: CASSPGTAFYTDTQYF
DNA: TGTGCCAGCAGCCCGGGGACAGCCTTCTACACAGATACGCAGTATTTT
V: TRBV7-8
D: TRBD1
J: TRBJ2-3
size: once

CDR3: CASSLFPAGNEQFF
DNA: TGTGCCAGCAGTTTATTTCCAGCGGGAAATGAGCAGTTCTTC
V: TRBV27
D: TRBD2
J: TRBJ2-1
size: -

CDR3: CASTLSRELFF
DNA: TGTGCCAGCACCCTTTCTAGGGAGCTGTTTTTT
V: TRBV7-9
D: -
J: TRBJ2-2
size: -

CDR3: CASSLVGRGTNTEAFF
DNA: TGTGCCAGCAGTTTAGTCGGCAGGGGAACGAACACTGAAGCTTTCTTT
V: TRBV28
D: -
J: TRBJ1-1
size: -

CDR3: CASSLGPPYEQYF
DNA: TGTGCCAGCAGCTTGGGGCCCCCCTACGAGCAGTACTTC
V: TRBV5-4
D: -
J: TRBJ2-7
size: -

CDR3: CASSQQGVPISGNTIYF
DNA: TGTGCCAGCAGCCAACAAGGGGTGCCCATCTCTGGAAACACCATATATTTT
V: TRBV4-2
D: -
J: TRBJ1-3
size: -

CDR3: CATGDRGYEQYF
DNA: TGTGCCACAGGGGACAGGGGCTACGAGCAGTACTTC
V: TRBV19
D: TRBD1
J: TRBJ2-7
size: -

CDR3: CASSGQPGLSYEQYF
DNA: TGCGCCAGCAGTGGTCAACCGGGACTATCCTACGAGCAGTACTTC
V: TRBV10-1
D: TRBD2
J: TRBJ2-7
size: -

CDR3: CASSPVVGSGSYEQYF
DNA: TGTGCCAGCTCACCGGTCGTCGGTAGCGGTTCCTACGAGCAGTACTTC
V: TRBV18
D: -
J: TRBJ2-7
size: -

CDR3: CASSQDTRGYEQYF
DNA: TGCGCCAGCAGCCAAGATACGCGTGGCTACGAGCAGTACTTC
V: TRBV4-3
D: -
J: TRBJ2-7
size: -

CDR3: CASRGLAGGPYNEQFF
DNA: TGTGCCAGCAGGGGACTAGCGGGAGGTCCTTACAATGAGCAGTTCTTC
V: TRBV27
D: TRBD2
J: TRBJ2-1
size: -

CDR3: CSAGQTTYEQYF
DNA: TGTTCAGCCGGACAGACAACCTACGAGCAGTACTTC
V: TRBV27
D: -
J: TRBJ2-7
size: -

CDR3: CASSPVTSGANVLTF
DNA: TGTGCCAGCTCACCGGTCACTTCTGGGGCCAACGTCCTGACTTTC
V: TRBV18
D: -
J: TRBJ2-6
size: -

CDR3: CASSSPFSGLYEQYF
DNA: TGTGCCAGCAGCTCCCCTTTTAGCGGGCTGTACGAGCAGTACTTC
V: TRBV7-9
D: TRBD2
J: TRBJ2-7
size: once

CDR3: CASSYDRGDTGELFF
DNA: TGCGCCAGCAGTTACGACAGGGGAGACACCGGGGAGCTGTTTTTT
V: TRBV5-1
D: TRBD1
J: TRBJ2-2
size: -

CDR3: CASSRAQGGQPQHF
DNA: TGTGCCAGTAGTAGGGCACAGGGAGGGCAGCCCCAGCATTTT
V: TRBV19
D: -
J: TRBJ1-5
size: few

CDR3: CASSIPLRPGVNTEAFF
DNA: TGTGCCAGTAGTATTCCACTAAGGCCGGGGGTGAACACTGAAGCTTTCTTT
V: TRBV19
D: -
J: TRBJ1-1
size: -

CDR3: CASSWGGVIGELFF
DNA: TGTGCCAGCAGTTGGGGGGGCGTGATCGGGGAGCTGTTTTTT
V: TRBV27
D: -
J: TRBJ2-2
size: -

CDR3: CASSLSERYGYTF
DNA: TGTGCCAGCAGCTTATCAGAGCGCTATGGCTACACCTTC
V: TRBV7-9
D: -
J: TRBJ1-2
size: -

CDR3: CASSQELWRTEAFF
DNA: TGCGCCAGCAGCCAAGAGTTATGGAGAACTGAAGCTTTCTTT
V: TRBV4-1
D: -
J: TRBJ1-1
size: -

CDR3: CSGEPLRLNEQFF
DNA: TGCAGCGGAGAGCCCCTTCGTTTGAATGAGCAGTTCTTC
V: TRBV29-1
D: -
J: TRBJ2-1
size: -

CDR3: CASSLTQGSNEQFF
DNA: TGTGCCAGCAGCTTAACTCAGGGCAGCAATGAGCAGTTCTTC
V: TRBV7-3
D: -
J: TRBJ2-1
size: -

CDR3: CASESRDMYNEQFF
DNA: TGTGCCAGCGAAAGCCGGGACATGTACAATGAGCAGTTCTTC
V: TRBV2
D: -
J: TRBJ2-1
size: -